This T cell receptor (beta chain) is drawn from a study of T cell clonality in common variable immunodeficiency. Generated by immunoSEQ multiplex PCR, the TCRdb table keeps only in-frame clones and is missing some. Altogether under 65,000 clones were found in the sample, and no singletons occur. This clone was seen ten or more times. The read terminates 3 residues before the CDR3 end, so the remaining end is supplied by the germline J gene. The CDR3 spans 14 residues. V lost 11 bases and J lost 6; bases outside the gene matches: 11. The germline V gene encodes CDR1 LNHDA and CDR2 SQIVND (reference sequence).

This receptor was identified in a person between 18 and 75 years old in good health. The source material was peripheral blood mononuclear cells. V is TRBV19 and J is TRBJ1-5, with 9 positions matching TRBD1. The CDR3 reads CAGGYRGQGQPQHF. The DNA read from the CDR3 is TGTGCCGGGGGGTACAGGGGGCAGGGTCAGCCC.